The sequence of this T cell receptor (beta chain) was determined in a study of long-term antiretroviral therapy in people with HIV. This clone appeared a few times. The antigen is not known. Running of the v3.0 immunoSEQ assay took place at survey level. The assay was immunoSEQ multiplex PCR, and TCRdb's table has in-frame clones only and misses some. Of about 26,000 clones in the sample, over 70% are singletons; the top ten hold 4.5% to 6%. Findings of the study overall: Before ART, certain clones expanded, and these dominated the repertoire at all time points.

The CDR3 is 13 residues long. The germline gives CDR1 SGHRS, CDR2 YFSETQ. The ends were cut back, 1 base at V and 6 bases at J, with 10 bases in the middle. The sequenced sample was unsorted PBMCs, obtained 1.1 years before starting antiretroviral therapy. The receptor was isolated from a woman aged 25 to 39 with HIV. The genes are TRBV5-1 and TRBJ1-2, with a weak D call TRBD1 (6 bases). CDR3 protein: CASSLTGSDGYTF. CDR3 in DNA: TGCGCCAGCAGCTTGACAGGGAGTGATGGCTACACCTTC.